The present T cell receptor beta chain was sequenced within a study of shared clonotypes between healthy human individuals. As concerns this clone: Its matching antigen is unknown.

Per the germline V gene, CDR1 is MNHNY and CDR2 is SVGAGI (reference sequence). This CDR3 contains 15 residues. The V end was cut by 6 bases, the J end by 1 base, with 12 bases between. Assay runs were performed at deep level. In the original processing: Junction-only sequences produced by ImmunoSEQ had no quality scores, so filtering differed. TCRdb's table, derived via immunoSEQ multiplex PCR, lists solely in-frame clones and lacks some. V, J and clone size derive from that table, while D and trimming were established from the DNA sequence. The sample holds 800,000 to 1,200,000 clones; about 84% are singletons and the top ten take 0.52%. Findings and limits, study-wide: Sequencing depth was expected to influence donor clonotype sharing. At large depth, rarefaction still showed sorted-subset sequencing to be incomplete.

V is TRBV6-6 and J is TRBJ2-2; D unclear. Sequenced sample: memory CD4+ T cells from PBMCs. Subset denoted: CD45RA-negative fraction. The TCR was taken from a man aged 18-30 years in good health. Some clones in this sample may be carry-over from other donors' samples. The CDR3 DNA reads TGTGCCAGCAGGCGCCGGATTGGGAACACCGGGGAGCTGTTTTTT. Its protein is CASRRRIGNTGELFF.